This T cell receptor (beta chain) was captured by sequencing in a study of vaccination and CD4 T cells after COVID-19. Overall study context: Four females and six males made up the convalescents, with two Hispanic.

Treatment noted: approximately nine-day PBMC culture with coronavirus spike peptide pools or control peptides (ViraFEST assay). ViraFEST used peptide pools to expand antigen-specific T cells, then sequenced TCRs. CD4+ T cells that had been cultured provided DNA sequenced with the Oncomine TCR Beta short-read assay. One entry per CDR3 protein, called by TCRdb with MiXCR from the PCR reads. The table lists several thousand distinct CDR3 sequences, around 52% of them singletons, with about a third in the top ten. The germline V and J ends were trimmed by 2 bases and 1 base, with 6 bases remaining between them. Germline CDR1 is MNHEY and CDR2 is SVGAGI. The CDR3 has 13 residues. This clonotype was seen a handful of times. Its specificity is not known.

The genes are TRBV6-5 and TRBJ2-7; possibly TRBD1 for D (5 bases). The sample consisted of CD4+ T cells from blood, cultured in vitro. The TCR comes from a human donor who had recovered from COVID-19. CDR3 sequence: CASSYDRSYEQYF. CDR3 DNA sequence: TGTGCCAGCAGTTACGACAGATCCTACGAGCAGTACTTC.